Listed here are 18 T cell receptor beta chains from one sample, sequenced in a study of T cell responses to AZD1222 COVID-19 vaccine. Sequenced by immunoSEQ multiplex PCR; TCRdb stores in-frame clones only, minus some. The profile covers fewer than 120,000 clones, with about 95% appearing a single time and approximately 2.9% taken by the ten largest. The sample here was peripheral blood, taken 28 days after the second AZD1222 dose. Source of these receptors: an adult who received the AZD1222 COVID-19 vaccine.

The chain couples TRBV10-3 to TRBJ1-2; no clear D gene. Germline V gene lookup returns CDR1 ENHRY and CDR2 SYGVKD. The CDR3 loop spans 14 amino acids. V dropped 0 bases and J dropped 7 bases, with 12 bases sitting between them. This chain's CDR3 is CAISESSSGGGYTF. The CDR3, as DNA: TGTGCCATCAGTGAGTCGAGTTCGGGCGGTGGCTACACCTTC.

V gene TRBV7-2 combines with J gene TRBJ1-2; TRBD1 might be the D (6 bases). V shed 11 bases and J shed 4 bases, with 20 bases lying between them. CDR3 length equals 14 residues. CDR1 and CDR2 from the germline V gene are SGHTA and FQGNSA. This CDR3 reads CAGLQGWGSYGYTF. The CDR3 DNA sequence: TGTGCCGGACTACAGGGATGGGGTAGCTATGGCTACACCTTC.

The rearrangement uses TRBV27 and TRBJ2-7, with TRBD2 as a possible D gene (6 bases). V lost 7 bases and J lost 3, with 13 bases in between. The CDR3 runs to 13 residues. The germline V gene encodes CDR1 MNHEY and CDR2 SMNVEV (reference sequence). CDR3 residues: CASTGGALYEQYF. The DNA for the CDR3 is TGTGCCAGCACCGGGGGAGCACTCTACGAGCAGTACTTC.

The chain employs TRBV4-2 and TRBJ2-1; 8 bases line up with TRBD1. V was clipped by 5 bases and J by 3 bases; unmatched bases: 6. This CDR3 has 15 residues. CDR1 LGHNA and CDR2 YNFKEQ come from the germline V gene. The CDR3 loop reads CASSSQGGNYNEQFF. Written as DNA, the CDR3 is TGTGCCAGCAGCTCACAGGGGGGCAACTACAATGAGCAGTTCTTC.

This clone has a handful of counts. This chain links TRBV14 with TRBJ1-2; D ambiguous. V lost 1 base to trimming and J lost 4 bases, with 10 bases between them. The germline gives CDR1 SGHDN, CDR2 FVKESK. There are 14 residues in the CDR3. The CDR3 loop reads CASSQGWVSYGYTF. The CDR3 coding sequence is TGTGCCAGCAGCCAAGGGTGGGTTAGCTATGGCTACACCTTC.

The chain employs TRBV7-8 and TRBJ1-4; D ambiguous. The CDR3 runs 15 residues. V was clipped by 5 bases and J by 0 bases, with 10 bases between them. Germline CDR1 is SGHVS and CDR2 is FQNEAQ. CDR3 nucleotide sequence: TGTGCCAGCAGCCCGACGGTTGCAACTAATGAAAAACTGTTTTTT. This sequence encodes CASSPTVATNEKLFF. Full variable domain (missing parts from reference TRBV7-8 and TRBJ1-4): GAGVSQSPRYKVAKRGQDVALRCDPISGHVSLFWYQQALGQGPEFLTYFQNEAQLDKSGLPSDRFFAERPEGSVSTLKIQRTQQEDSAVYLCASSPTVATNEKLFFGSGTQLSVL.

This rearrangement joins TRBV29-1 to TRBJ2-5; possibly TRBD1 for D (6 bases). The germline V gene encodes CDR1 SQVTM and CDR2 ANQGSEA. V lost 3 bases, J lost 5 bases, and 13 bases lay in between. CDR3 size: 13 residues. For the CDR3, the DNA is TGCAGCGTTGAGTCTGCAGGGGAGGAGACCCAGTACTTC. Encoded protein: CSVESAGEETQYF.

CDR3 DNA: TGTGCCAGCAGTTCCGAAAACGCCAGGGTTAACTATGGCTACACCTTC. Its protein product is CASSSENARVNYGYTF. The genes are TRBV6-5 and TRBJ1-2; the D gene is possibly TRBD1 (5 bases). Trimming removed 4 bases at V and 1 base at J, with 16 bases between. The CDR3 has 16 amino acids. Germline V gene sequence: CDR1 MNHEY, CDR2 SVGAGI.

The V gene is TRBV9, the J gene TRBJ2-7; D not resolved. Trimming removed 4 bases from V and 7 bases from J, with 15 bases in between. The CDR3 totals 13 residues. The germline V gene has CDR1 SGDLS and CDR2 YYNGEE. The CDR3 region is CASSPAELGEQYF. CDR3 DNA: TGTGCCAGCAGCCCAGCCGAGCTGGGTGAGCAGTACTTC.

This clone was recorded once. The chain uses TRBV11-2 and TRBJ1-1; D gene uncertain. Trimming removed 0 bases at V and 0 bases at J, with 17 bases between. This CDR3 comprises 18 residues. Germline V lookup: CDR1 SGHAT, CDR2 FQNNGV. The CDR3 DNA reads TGTGCCAGCAGCTTAGATCTGGTCATCGGGCGGATGAACACTGAAGCTTTCTTT. As protein: CASSLDLVIGRMNTEAFF.

The rearrangement joins TRBV6-4 to TRBJ2-3; D is possibly TRBD2 (6 bases). Deletions cut 6 bases from V and 6 bases from J, with 16 bases between. The CDR3 extends over 14 amino acids. Germline values: CDR1 MRHNA, CDR2 SNTAGT. The CDR3 coding sequence is TGTGCCAGCAGCCTCGGAGGGCGGAGGGATACGCAGTATTTT. It encodes CASSLGGRRDTQYF.

This chain connects TRBV5-1 to TRBJ1-1, with 7 bases identical to TRBD1. The CDR3 is 14 residues long. Trimming at V came to 5 bases and at J to 5 bases, leaving 9 bases not matched to a gene. Germline CDR1 is SGHRS and CDR2 is YFSETQ. CDR3 nucleotides: TGCGCCAGCAGTCAGGGGGATTGGGGGACTGAAGCTTTCTTT. Protein: CASSQGDWGTEAFF.

The chain uses TRBV5-5 and TRBJ1-2; 7 nucleotides align to TRBD1. Germline loops: CDR1 SGHKS, CDR2 YYEKEE (reference sequence). There are 13 residues in the CDR3. The ends lost 5 bases at V and 6 bases at J; junction bases unmatched: 7. CDR3 residues: CASRLQGSDGYTF. The DNA of the CDR3 is TGTGCCAGCAGGTTACAGGGGAGCGATGGCTACACCTTC. Full variable domain (outside the CDR3, taken from reference TRBV5-5 and TRBJ1-2): DAGVTQSPTHLIKTRGQQVTLRCSPISGHKSVSWYQQVLGQGPQFIFQYYEKEERGRGNFPDRFSARQFPNYSSELNVNALLLGDSALYLCASRLQGSDGYTFGSGTRLTVV.

The V gene is TRBV29-1, the J gene TRBJ1-3; D unresolved. CDR1 and CDR2 from the germline V gene are SQVTM and ANQGSEA. This CDR3 is 11 amino acids long. V gave up 0 bases and J gave up 8 bases, with 5 bases separating them. CDR3 DNA: TGCAGCGTTGAAGAGGGGTACACCATATATTTT. Residues: CSVEEGYTIYF.

V is TRBV5-5 and J is TRBJ2-1, with D uncertain. Trimming left V 3 bases short and J 1 base short, with 5 bases between. Per the germline V gene, CDR1 is SGHKS and CDR2 is YYEKEE (reference sequence). This CDR3 is 13 amino acids long. CDR3 loop: CASSWLSYNEQFF. The CDR3 region has the DNA TGTGCCAGCAGCTGGCTGTCCTACAATGAGCAGTTCTTC.

DNA of the CDR3: TGTGCCAGCAGCCAACCGTATGGACCAGGGGGCGGGAACACTGAAGCTTTCTTT. Translation: CASSQPYGPGGGNTEAFF. The rearrangement uses TRBV3-1 (or the pseudogene TRBV3-2) and TRBJ1-1; 8 bases fit TRBD1. CDR3 length: 18 amino acids. J gave up 1 base and V 2 bases, and 12 bases lay outside the gene matches. Germline V gives CDR1 LGHDT, CDR2 YNNKEL (reference sequence).

This chain connects TRBV2 to TRBJ1-5, with 8 bases matching TRBD1. The CDR3 totals 14 residues. V gave up 1 base and J gave up 7 bases; unmatched junction bases: 3. The germline CDR1 and CDR2 sequences are SNHLY and FYNNEI. The CDR3 DNA follows: TGTGCCAGCAGTGAAGTGGACAGGGTACAGCCCCAGCATTTT. It yields the protein CASSEVDRVQPQHF.

The chain uses TRBV10-2 and TRBJ1-4; D is uncertain. Germline V gives CDR1 WSHSY, CDR2 SAAADI. The V gene lost 2 bases and the J gene lost 7 bases, with 5 bases spanning the gap. The CDR3 has 12 amino acids. For the CDR3, the DNA is TGCGCCAGCAGTGAGGCGGTTGAAAAACTGTTTTTT. Amino acid sequence: CASSEAVEKLFF.